Sequencing of this TCR beta chain was carried out in a study of T-cell reconstitution after alpha-beta-depleted transplantation in children. Study observations and caveats: Day-60 TCRbeta diversity that was high in some patients was derived from surviving recipient T cells and thymic progenitors. Reports say that about two months after transplant, the alpha-beta T cells came out of several hundred graft clones that had expanded. Counts and diversity of T cells one year after transplant came mostly from newly produced T cells.

The CDR3 contains 13 residues. Germline CDR1 and CDR2: ENHRY and SYGVKD. The V end lost 6 bases, the J end lost 1 base, and 9 bases lay between the germline ends. It was with unique molecular identifiers that the TCRbeta library was prepared. TCRdb re-called the PCR reads with MiXCR, one entry per CDR3 protein. The profile shows fewer than 550,000 distinct CDR3 sequences, over 9.5% of them singletons. As concerns this clonotype: Its antigen is still unknown.

The TCR sequence derives from a female patient aged 2-15 years who had a stem cell transplant for aplastic anemia, so the T cells may come from the graft donor. The sample consisted of PBMCs, mostly from graft donor cells, taken 180 days after TCRalphabeta/CD19-depleted stem cell transplant. The chain employs TRBV10-3 and TRBJ1-1; D possibly corresponds to TRBD1 (5 bases). The CDR3 bases are TGTGCCATCAGCGGGACGGAGAACACTGAAGCTTTCTTT. Its translation: CAISGTENTEAFF.